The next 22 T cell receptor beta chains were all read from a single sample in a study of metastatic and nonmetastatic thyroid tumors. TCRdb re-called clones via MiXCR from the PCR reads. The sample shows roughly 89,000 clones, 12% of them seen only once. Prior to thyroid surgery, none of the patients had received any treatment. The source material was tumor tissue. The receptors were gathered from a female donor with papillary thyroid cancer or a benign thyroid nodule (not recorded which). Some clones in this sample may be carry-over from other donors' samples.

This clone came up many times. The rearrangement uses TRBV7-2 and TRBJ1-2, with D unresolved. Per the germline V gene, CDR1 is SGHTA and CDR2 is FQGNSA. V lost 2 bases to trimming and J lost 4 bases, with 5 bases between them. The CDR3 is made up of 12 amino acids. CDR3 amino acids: CASSLSGYGYTF. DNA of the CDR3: TGTGCCAGCAGCTTAAGCGGCTATGGCTACACCTTC.

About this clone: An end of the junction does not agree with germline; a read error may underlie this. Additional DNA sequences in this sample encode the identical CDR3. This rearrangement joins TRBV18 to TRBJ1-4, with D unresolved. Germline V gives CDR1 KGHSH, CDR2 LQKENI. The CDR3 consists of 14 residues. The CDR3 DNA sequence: TGTGCCAGCTCGCGAGGGTACAGTTACGAAAAGCTGTTTTTT. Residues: CASSRGYSYEKLFF.

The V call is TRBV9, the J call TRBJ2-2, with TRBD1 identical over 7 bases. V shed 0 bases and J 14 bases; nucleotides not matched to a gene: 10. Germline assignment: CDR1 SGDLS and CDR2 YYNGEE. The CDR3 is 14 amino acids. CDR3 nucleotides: TGTGCCAGCAGCGTAGAACAGGGGTTCGGGTATCTGTTTTTT. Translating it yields CASSVEQGFGYLFF.

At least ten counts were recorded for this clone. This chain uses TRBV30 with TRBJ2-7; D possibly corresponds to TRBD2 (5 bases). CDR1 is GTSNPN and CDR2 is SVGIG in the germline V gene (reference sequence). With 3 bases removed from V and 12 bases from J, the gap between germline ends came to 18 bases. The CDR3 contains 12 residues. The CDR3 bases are TGTGCCTGGAGCTTAAAGGGTCCAGGAGGGTACTTC. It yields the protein CAWSLKGPGGYF.

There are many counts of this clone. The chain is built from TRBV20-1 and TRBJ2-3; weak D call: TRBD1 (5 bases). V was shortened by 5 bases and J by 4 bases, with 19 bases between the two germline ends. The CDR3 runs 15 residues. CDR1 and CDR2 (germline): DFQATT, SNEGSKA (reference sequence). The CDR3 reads CSASSLAQGADTQYF. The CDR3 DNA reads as TGCAGTGCTTCGAGTTTAGCCCAAGGGGCAGATACGCAGTATTTT.

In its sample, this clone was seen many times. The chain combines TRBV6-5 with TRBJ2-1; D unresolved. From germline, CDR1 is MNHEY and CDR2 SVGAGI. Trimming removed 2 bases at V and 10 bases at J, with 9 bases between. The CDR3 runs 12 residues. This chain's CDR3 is CASSYTREEQFF. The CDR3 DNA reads TGTGCCAGCAGTTACACGAGAGAGGAGCAGTTCTTC.

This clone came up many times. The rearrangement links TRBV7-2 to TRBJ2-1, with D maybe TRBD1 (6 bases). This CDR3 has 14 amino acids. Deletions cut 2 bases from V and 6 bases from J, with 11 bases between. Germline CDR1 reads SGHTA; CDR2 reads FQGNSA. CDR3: CASSLTLGGNEQFF. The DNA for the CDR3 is TGTGCCAGCAGCTTAACCCTAGGGGGCAATGAGCAGTTCTTC.

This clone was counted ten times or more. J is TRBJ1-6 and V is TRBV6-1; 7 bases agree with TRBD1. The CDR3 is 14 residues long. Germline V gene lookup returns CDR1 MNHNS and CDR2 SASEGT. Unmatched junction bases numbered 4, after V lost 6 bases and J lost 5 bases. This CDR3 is CASRWDSHNSPLHF. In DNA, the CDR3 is TGTGCCAGCAGGTGGGACAGCCATAATTCACCCCTCCACTTT.

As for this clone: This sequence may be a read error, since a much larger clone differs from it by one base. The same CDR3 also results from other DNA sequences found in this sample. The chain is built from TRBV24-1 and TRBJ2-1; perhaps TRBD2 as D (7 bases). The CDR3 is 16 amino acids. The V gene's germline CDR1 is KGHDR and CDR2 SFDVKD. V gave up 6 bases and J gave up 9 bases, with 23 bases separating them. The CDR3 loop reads CATSRSSGRGAGEQFF. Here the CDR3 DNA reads TGTGCCACCAGTCGGTCTAGCGGTAGGGGGGCTGGTGAGCAGTTCTTC.

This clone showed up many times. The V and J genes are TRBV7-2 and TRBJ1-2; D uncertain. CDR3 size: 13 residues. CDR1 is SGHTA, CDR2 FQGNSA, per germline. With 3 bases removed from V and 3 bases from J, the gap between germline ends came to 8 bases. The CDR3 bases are TGTGCCAGCAGCTTTGATCGGTACTATGGCTACACCTTC. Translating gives CASSFDRYYGYTF.

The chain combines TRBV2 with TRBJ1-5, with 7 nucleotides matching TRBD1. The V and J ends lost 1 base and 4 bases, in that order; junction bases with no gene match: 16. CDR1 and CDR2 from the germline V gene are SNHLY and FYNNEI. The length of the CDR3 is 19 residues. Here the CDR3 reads CASSEDRDRQFYSNQPQHF. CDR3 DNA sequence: TGTGCCAGCAGTGAAGACCGGGACAGACAATTTTATAGTAATCAGCCCCAGCATTTT.

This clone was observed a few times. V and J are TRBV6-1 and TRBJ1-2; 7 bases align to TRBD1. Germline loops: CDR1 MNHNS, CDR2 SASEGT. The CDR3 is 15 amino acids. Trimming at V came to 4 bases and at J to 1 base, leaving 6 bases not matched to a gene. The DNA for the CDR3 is TGTGCCAGCAGTGCCCTCGGACAGGTTAACTATGGCTACACCTTC. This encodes CASSALGQVNYGYTF.

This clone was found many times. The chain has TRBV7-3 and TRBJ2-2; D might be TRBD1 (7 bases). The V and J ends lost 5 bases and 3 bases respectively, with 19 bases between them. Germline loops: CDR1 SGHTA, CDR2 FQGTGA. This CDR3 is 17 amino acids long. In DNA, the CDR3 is TGTGCCAGCAGCCCTGGTGTACAGGGGACTTACACCGGGGAGCTGTTTTTT. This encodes CASSPGVQGTYTGELFF. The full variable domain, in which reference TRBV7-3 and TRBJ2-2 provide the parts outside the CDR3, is GAGVSQTPSNKVTEKGKYVELRCDPISGHTALYWYRQSLGQGPEFLIYFQGTGAADDSGLPNDRFFAVRPEGSVSTLKIQRTERGDSAVYLCASSPGVQGTYTGELFFGEGSRLTVL.

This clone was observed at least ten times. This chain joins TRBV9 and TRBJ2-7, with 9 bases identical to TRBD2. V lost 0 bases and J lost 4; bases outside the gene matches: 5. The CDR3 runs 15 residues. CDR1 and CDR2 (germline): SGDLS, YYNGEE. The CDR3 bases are TGTGCCAGCAGCGTAGGGACTAGCGACGGGTACGAGCAGTACTTC. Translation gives CASSVGTSDGYEQYF.

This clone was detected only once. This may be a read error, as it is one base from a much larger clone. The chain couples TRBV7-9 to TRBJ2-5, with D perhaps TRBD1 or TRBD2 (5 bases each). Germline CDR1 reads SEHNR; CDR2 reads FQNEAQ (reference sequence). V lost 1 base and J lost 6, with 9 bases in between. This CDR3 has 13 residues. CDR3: CASSLEGTQTQYF. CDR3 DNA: TGTGCCAGCAGCTTAGAGGGGACGCAGACCCAGTACTTC.

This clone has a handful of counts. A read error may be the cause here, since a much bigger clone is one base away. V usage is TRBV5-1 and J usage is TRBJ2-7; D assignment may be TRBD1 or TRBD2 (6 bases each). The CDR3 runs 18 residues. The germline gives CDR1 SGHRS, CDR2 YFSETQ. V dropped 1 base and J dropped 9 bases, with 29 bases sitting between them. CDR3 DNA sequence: TGCGCCAGCAGCTTGTTTGGTGTCGCGGGACATGGTTCCCACGGGCAGTACTTC. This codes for CASSLFGVAGHGSHGQYF. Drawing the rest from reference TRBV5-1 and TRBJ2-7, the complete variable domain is KAGVTQTPRYLIKTRGQQVTLSCSPISGHRSVSWYQQTPGQGLQFLFEYFSETQRNKGNFPGRFSGRQFSNSRSEMNVSTLELGDSALYLCASSLFGVAGHGSHGQYFGPGTRLTVT.

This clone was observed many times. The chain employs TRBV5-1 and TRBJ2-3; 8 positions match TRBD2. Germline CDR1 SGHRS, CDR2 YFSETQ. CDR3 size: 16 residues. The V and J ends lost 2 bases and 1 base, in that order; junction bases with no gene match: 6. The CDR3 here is CASSFGLAGRTDTQYF. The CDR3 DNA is TGCGCCAGCAGCTTTGGATTAGCGGGACGCACAGATACGCAGTATTTT. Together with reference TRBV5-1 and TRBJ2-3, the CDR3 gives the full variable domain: KAGVTQTPRYLIKTRGQQVTLSCSPISGHRSVSWYQQTPGQGLQFLFEYFSETQRNKGNFPGRFSGRQFSNSRSEMNVSTLELGDSALYLCASSFGLAGRTDTQYFGPGTRLTVL.

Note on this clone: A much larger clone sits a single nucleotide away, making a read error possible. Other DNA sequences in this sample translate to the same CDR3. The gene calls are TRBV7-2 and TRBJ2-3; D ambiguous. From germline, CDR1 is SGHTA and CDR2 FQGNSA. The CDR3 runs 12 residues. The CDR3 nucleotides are TGTGCCAGCAGCTTCGGAGCAGATACTCAGTATTTT. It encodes CASSFGADTQYF.

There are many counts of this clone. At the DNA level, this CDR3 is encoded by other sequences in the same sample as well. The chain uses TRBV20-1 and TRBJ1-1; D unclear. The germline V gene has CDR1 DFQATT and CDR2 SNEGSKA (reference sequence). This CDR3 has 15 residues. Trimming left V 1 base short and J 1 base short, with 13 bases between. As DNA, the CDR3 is TGCAGTGCTAGAGCGAAGAAGGTAGGGAACACTGAAGCTTTCTTT. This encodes CSARAKKVGNTEAFF.

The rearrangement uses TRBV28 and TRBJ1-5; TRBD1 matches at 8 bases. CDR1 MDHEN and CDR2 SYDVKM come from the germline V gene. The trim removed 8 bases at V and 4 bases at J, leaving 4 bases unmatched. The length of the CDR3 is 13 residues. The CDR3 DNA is TGTGCCAGCTCGGACAGGGAGAATCAGCCCCAGCATTTT. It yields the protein CASSDRENQPQHF. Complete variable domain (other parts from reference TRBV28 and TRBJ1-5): DVKVTQSSRYLVKRTGEKVFLECVQDMDHENMFWYRQDPGLGLRLIYFSYDVKMKEKGDIPEGYSVSREKKERFSLILESASTNQTSMYLCASSDRENQPQHFGDGTRLSIL.

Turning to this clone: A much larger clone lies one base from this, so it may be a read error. CDR3 loop: CASSLGSGQGGSGTEAFF. The DNA of the CDR3 is TGTGCCAGCAGCTTGGGCTCGGGACAGGGAGGGTCGGGCACTGAAGCTTTCTTT. This rearrangement joins TRBV11-1 to TRBJ1-1, with TRBD1 matching 9 bases. This CDR3 comprises 18 residues. Germline V gene data show CDR1 as SGHAT and CDR2 as FQDESV (reference sequence). V shed 3 bases, J shed 4 bases, and the junction held 15 bases outside the gene matches. The full variable domain, in which reference TRBV11-1 and TRBJ1-1 provide the parts outside the CDR3, is EAEVAQSPRYKITEKSQAVAFWCDPISGHATLYWYRQILGQGPELLVQFQDESVVDDSQLPKDRFSAERLKGVDSTLKIQPAELGDSAMYLCASSLGSGQGGSGTEAFFGQGTRLTVV.

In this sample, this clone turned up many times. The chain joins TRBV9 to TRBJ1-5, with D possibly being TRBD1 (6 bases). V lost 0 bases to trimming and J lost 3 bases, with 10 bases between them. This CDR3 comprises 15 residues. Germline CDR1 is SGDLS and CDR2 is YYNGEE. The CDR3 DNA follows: TGTGCCAGCAGCGTAGAGGACAGTCACAATCAGCCCCAGCATTTT. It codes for CASSVEDSHNQPQHF.